This TCR beta chain derives from a study of T cells in localized non-small cell lung cancer. TCRdb's table, derived via immunoSEQ multiplex PCR, lists solely in-frame clones and lacks some. The repertoire holds under 1,000 clones, with approximately 30% as singletons. CDR3 size: 16 residues. Germline V gene sequence: CDR1 KGHSH, CDR2 LQKENI. V was trimmed by 4 bases and J by 0 bases, leaving 14 bases between them. The chain is built from TRBV18 and TRBJ2-3; D possibly corresponds to TRBD1 (6 bases). This specimen was lung tumor tissue, taken before any cancer treatment. The clonotype originates from a female donor over 55 with stage III squamous cell lung carcinoma. CDR3 sequence (DNA): TGTGCCAGCTCACTCCAACAGGGAACTAGCACAGATACGCAGTATTTT. This translates into CASSLQQGTSTDTQYF.